Below are 25 T cell receptor beta chains sequenced from a single sample in a study of Ad26.COV2.S vaccination and SARS-CoV-2 variants. Only in-frame clones appear in the TCRdb table, and some are missing; sequencing was by immunoSEQ multiplex PCR. Of roughly 700,000 clones listed, around 90% are singletons. Treatment defined: 15 to 20 received Ad26.COV2.S at low or high dose, single or two shots; about 5 received placebo; per-sample allocation not given. On day 63 after the first injection, vaccine and placebo recipients gave samples. This specimen consisted of peripheral blood, obtained in a trial of Ad26.COV2.S vaccine versus placebo. These TCRs come from a person between 18 and 59 years old who received the Ad26.COV2.S COVID-19 vaccine or a placebo.

The rearrangement links TRBV27 to TRBJ2-1; no reliable D call. Trimming left V 8 bases short and J 4 bases short, with 12 bases between. The CDR3 sequence is 13 residues long. CDR1 is MNHEY and CDR2 is SMNVEV in the germline V gene (reference sequence). CDR3 in DNA: TGTGCCAGCTCTAGGGATCCTTACAATGAGCAGTTCTTC. Translating it yields CASSRDPYNEQFF.

This chain links TRBV27 with TRBJ2-2; 12 bases are shared with TRBD1. CDR1 is MNHEY and CDR2 is SMNVEV in the germline V gene (reference sequence). J gave up 4 bases and V 5 bases, and 14 bases lay outside the gene matches. The CDR3 extends over 19 amino acids. The CDR3 loop is CASSPLAFRDRGRTGELFF. CDR3 nucleotides: TGTGCCAGCAGTCCCCTTGCGTTTAGGGACAGGGGGCGCACCGGGGAGCTGTTTTTT.

The rearrangement links TRBV6-2 or TRBV6-3 to TRBJ1-5; D not resolved. Trimming stripped 2 bases from V and 5 bases from J, with 10 bases between. CDR1 and CDR2 from the germline V gene are MNHEY and SVGEGT. The CDR3 has 14 residues. The CDR3 loop is CASSYLRGDQPQHF. CDR3 nucleotide sequence: TGTGCCAGCAGTTACCTGCGAGGAGATCAGCCCCAGCATTTT.

The chain has TRBV6-4 and TRBJ2-7, with 12 bases that match TRBD2. Per the germline V gene, CDR1 is MRHNA and CDR2 is SNTAGT. The CDR3 contains 19 residues. The V segment lost 5 bases and the J segment 3 bases; nucleotides outside the gene matches: 17. CDR3 DNA: TGTGCCAGCAGTACCCTACTAGCGGGAGGCCCCCATGGGGACTACGAGCAGTACTTC. Encoded protein: CASSTLLAGGPHGDYEQYF.

This chain connects TRBV10-3 to TRBJ2-5; no firm D call. V was shortened by 6 bases and J by 7 bases, with 15 bases between the two germline ends. CDR1 ENHRY and CDR2 SYGVKD come from the germline V gene. The length of the CDR3 is 13 residues. CDR3 residues: CAIRSRKWGTQYF. For the CDR3, the DNA is TGTGCCATCAGGAGCCGAAAATGGGGGACCCAGTACTTC.

The V and J genes are TRBV24-1 and TRBJ2-7; no firm D call. The V end was cut by 3 bases, the J end by 4 bases, with 12 bases between. The CDR3 consists of 14 residues. CDR1 and CDR2 from the germline V gene are KGHDR and SFDVKD. The CDR3 bases are TGTGCCACCAGTGATAGTAGGGTAGGGTACGAGCAGTACTTC. Translating gives CATSDSRVGYEQYF.

The chain is built from TRBV6-5 and TRBJ1-6; D remains unclear. V lost 0 bases and J 6 bases, leaving 12 bases between the germline ends. The CDR3 has 16 residues. Germline V CDR1 and CDR2: MNHEY, SVGAGI. CDR3 region: CASSYSVSFLNSPLHF. CDR3 DNA sequence: TGTGCCAGCAGTTACTCCGTCAGCTTTCTTAATTCACCCCTCCACTTT.

The rearrangement links TRBV27 to TRBJ2-5, with D possibly TRBD1 on 5 matching bases. The CDR3 is 15 residues long. CDR1 and CDR2 from the germline V gene are MNHEY and SMNVEV (reference sequence). Trimming took 0 bases from V and 5 from J, leaving 13 bases between them. The CDR3 DNA follows: TGTGCCAGCAGTTTATCACAGGATTCCTCGGAGACCCAGTACTTC. Protein sequence: CASSLSQDSSETQYF.

V and J are TRBV11-2 and TRBJ2-2, with 10 positions matching TRBD2. The CDR3 is 18 residues long. The germline V gene encodes CDR1 SGHAT and CDR2 FQNNGV. Unmatched junction bases numbered 16, after V lost 5 bases and J lost 7 bases. The chain's CDR3 is CASSPRVAGGPRGGELFF. DNA of the CDR3: TGTGCCAGCAGCCCCAGGGTAGCGGGGGGCCCTCGGGGCGGGGAGCTGTTTTTT.

The chain has TRBV7-9 and TRBJ1-4; 7 bases line up with TRBD1. The V and J ends lost 3 bases and 7 bases, in that order; junction bases with no gene match: 5. CDR1 and CDR2 from the germline V gene are SEHNR and FQNEAQ (reference sequence). The CDR3 has 14 residues. The CDR3 sequence is CASSFGTVSEKLFF. In nucleotides, the CDR3 is TGTGCCAGCAGCTTCGGGACAGTATCTGAAAAACTGTTTTTT.

The chain combines TRBV27 with TRBJ2-5; no clear D gene. Germline CDR1 is MNHEY and CDR2 is SMNVEV (reference sequence). Deletions cut 6 bases from V and 4 bases from J, with 15 bases between. This CDR3 contains 14 residues. CDR3 sequence (DNA): TGTGCCAGCAGCCAAGCTTACGGATCAGAGACCCAGTACTTC. Translating it yields CASSQAYGSETQYF.

This clone was seen more than once but under ten times. This same CDR3 is encoded by further DNA sequences in the sample. The chain is built from TRBV7-2 and TRBJ1-5, with 8 bases fitting TRBD1. CDR3 length: 14 amino acids. The junction had 0 bases not matched to a gene; V was cut back by 1 base and J by 4 bases. CDR1 is SGHTA and CDR2 is FQGNSA in the germline V gene. The CDR3 loop reads CASSLGQGNQPQHF. The CDR3 nucleotides read TGTGCCAGCAGCTTAGGACAGGGGAATCAGCCCCAGCATTTT.

This chain links TRBV6-1 with TRBJ1-1, with no clear D. The length of the CDR3 is 12 residues. From germline, CDR1 is MNHNS and CDR2 SASEGT. Trimming took off 3 bases at V and 0 bases at J, with 2 bases between the two ends. CDR3 nucleotides: TGTGCCAGCAGTGAGGTGAACACTGAAGCTTTCTTT. Translating gives CASSEVNTEAFF.

The chain carries TRBV6-6 and TRBJ1-5; D gene unclear. This CDR3 spans 12 amino acids. The germline CDR1 and CDR2 sequences are MNHNY and SVGAGI (reference sequence). Trimming removed 7 bases at V and 3 bases at J, with 7 bases between. CDR3 bases: TGTGCCAGCAAAGGTGCCAATCAGCCCCAGCATTTT. Translating it yields CASKGANQPQHF.

The V call is TRBV7-2, the J call TRBJ1-6; tentative D call: TRBD1 (5 bases). V dropped 8 bases and J dropped 0 bases, with 14 bases sitting between them. CDR1 is SGHTA, CDR2 FQGNSA, per germline. The CDR3 spans 16 residues. CDR3 in amino acids: CASQDNQASYNSPLHF. In nucleotides, the CDR3 is TGTGCCAGCCAGGACAACCAAGCCTCCTATAATTCACCCCTCCACTTT.

The genes are TRBV6-1 and TRBJ2-2, with TRBD1 as a possible D gene (5 bases). This CDR3 is built from 13 residues. Looked up from germline, CDR1 is MNHNS and CDR2 is SASEGT. Trimming left V 2 bases short and J 5 bases short, with 6 bases between. The CDR3 sequence: CASSEQGTGELFF. The CDR3 nucleotides are TGTGCCAGCAGTGAACAGGGAACCGGGGAGCTGTTTTTT.

The rearrangement joins TRBV20-1 to TRBJ1-1; D is ambiguous. Germline CDR1 reads DFQATT; CDR2 reads SNEGSKA (reference sequence). The CDR3 length is 10 residues. V was shortened by 3 bases and J by 12 bases, with 11 bases between the two germline ends. CDR3 nucleotides: TGCAGTGCTAGTTCTCTGATCTCTTTCTTT. Encoded protein: CSASSLISFF.

The V gene is TRBV27, the J gene TRBJ1-4; D possibly corresponds to TRBD1 (5 bases). V lost 6 bases and J 0 bases, leaving 8 bases between the germline ends. There are 14 residues in the CDR3. Germline V gene sequence: CDR1 MNHEY, CDR2 SMNVEV (reference sequence). In DNA form, the CDR3 reads TGTGCCAGCAGCGGGGCTGCAACTAATGAAAAACTGTTTTTT. Its protein product is CASSGAATNEKLFF.

The rearrangement links TRBV23-1 to TRBJ2-6; D not certain. TRBV23-1 is an open reading frame, and its role is uncertain. The CDR3 has 12 amino acids. V dropped 11 bases and J dropped 4 bases, with 9 bases sitting between them. The CDR3 spells CALTTGANVLTF. In nucleotides, the CDR3 is TGCGCCCTCACAACGGGGGCCAACGTCCTGACTTTC.

The J gene is TRBJ1-2, the V gene TRBV14; 9 bases map to TRBD1. The CDR3 is 13 residues long. The germline gives CDR1 SGHDN, CDR2 FVKESK. The V gene end was trimmed by 4 bases and the J gene end by 6 bases; junction bases not matched to a gene: 3. The CDR3 DNA reads TGTGCCAGCAGCCCTCGACAGGGGGATGGCTACACCTTC. Its protein product is CASSPRQGDGYTF.

The V gene is TRBV4-2, the J gene TRBJ1-5; D is undetermined. The V end was cut by 3 bases, the J end by 0 bases, with 12 bases between. Germline CDR1 is LGHNA and CDR2 is YNFKEQ. The CDR3 is made up of 16 amino acids. CDR3 amino acids: CASSHVRGSSNQPQHF. The DNA of the CDR3 is TGTGCCAGCAGCCACGTCAGAGGGAGTAGCAATCAGCCCCAGCATTTT.

The rearrangement uses TRBV19 and TRBJ1-1; weak D call: TRBD1 (5 bases). Germline loops: CDR1 LNHDA, CDR2 SQIVND (reference sequence). V gave up 0 bases and J gave up 5 bases, with 10 bases separating them. The CDR3 covers 14 residues. DNA for the CDR3: TGTGCCAGTAGTATAGACCTAAAGGGGACTGAAGCTTTCTTT. This gives the protein CASSIDLKGTEAFF.

This clone has only a few counts. The genes are TRBV3-1 (or the pseudogene TRBV3-2) and TRBJ1-2; possible D gene TRBD1, 6 bases. The CDR3 loop spans 15 amino acids. The V and J ends lost 0 bases and 8 bases respectively, with 16 bases between them. Germline V lookup: CDR1 LGHDT, CDR2 YNNKEL (reference sequence). The CDR3 region has the DNA TGTGCCAGCAGCCAAGATTGGGCGGGGGGCGCGGGCTACACCTTC. This sequence encodes CASSQDWAGGAGYTF.

V and J are TRBV18 and TRBJ2-7, with D possibly being TRBD1 (5 bases). The V end lost 5 bases, the J end lost 6 bases, and 20 bases lay between the germline ends. The CDR3 is made up of 15 amino acids. The germline CDR1 and CDR2 sequences are KGHSH and LQKENI. The CDR3 reads CASSKDDGAFTEQYF. CDR3 coding DNA: TGTGCCAGCTCAAAGGACGATGGGGCCTTCACCGAGCAGTACTTC.

This rearrangement joins TRBV15 to TRBJ2-2; D is ambiguous. The V gene lost 0 bases and the J gene lost 4 bases, with 9 bases spanning the gap. This CDR3 contains 15 residues. Germline CDR1 and CDR2: LNHNV and YYDKDF (reference sequence). The DNA for the CDR3 is TGTGCCACCAGCAGAGATCGGATTCTCACCGGGGAGCTGTTTTTT. This sequence encodes CATSRDRILTGELFF.